A selection of T cell receptor beta chains follows, all from one sample in a study of T-cell reconstitution after alpha-beta-depleted transplantation in children. From the PCR reads, TCRdb called clonotypes with MiXCR, one entry per CDR3 protein. The data contain fewer than 1 million distinct CDR3 sequences, approximately 15% of them singletons. Sequenced here: PBMCs, mostly from graft donor cells, sampled 360 days after TCRalphabeta/CD19-depleted stem cell transplant. The receptors originated from a male patient aged 5 to 17 who had a stem cell transplant for acute lymphoblastic leukemia, so the T cells may come from the graft donor. The CDR3 runs from the conserved cysteine through the conserved F or W. D genes are given only for firm matches. A row's size may be missing; if present it is once, few, many or a size class.

V: TRBV4-1
J: TRBJ2-2
length: 15
D: TRBD2
size: .
CDR3: CASSTLAGGTGELCF
DNA: TGCGCCAGCAGTACTCTCGCGGGAGGCACCGGGGAGCTGTGTTTT

V: TRBV6-4
J: TRBJ2-1
length: 15
D: .
size: few
CDR3: CASSDTFRLLHEQFF
DNA: TGTGCCAGCAGTGACACATTTAGGCTCCTGCATGAGCAGTTCTTC

V: TRBV5-1
J: TRBJ2-3
length: 17
D: TRBD1
size: few
CDR3: CASSLAALGQTTDTQYF
DNA: TGCGCCAGCAGCTTGGCAGCACTGGGACAGACAACAGATACGCAGTATTTT

V: TRBV5-1
J: TRBJ2-7
length: 11
D: .
size: many
CDR3: CASSLNFEQYF
DNA: TGCGCCAGCAGCTTGAATTTCGAGCAGTACTTC

V: TRBV7-9
J: TRBJ2-1
length: 13
D: TRBD1
size: .
CDR3: CASRRQGYNEQFF
DNA: TGTGCCAGCAGACGACAGGGGTACAATGAGCAGTTCTTC

V: TRBV20-1
J: TRBJ2-1
length: 14
D: TRBD1
size: many
CDR3: CSASGQETYNEQFF
DNA: TGCAGTGCTTCGGGACAGGAGACCTACAATGAGCAGTTCTTC

V: TRBV7-3
J: TRBJ2-3
length: 16
D: TRBD1
size: few
CDR3: CASSATGTGGTDTQYF
DNA: TGTGCCAGCAGCGCTACCGGGACAGGGGGCACAGATACGCAGTATTTT

V: TRBV5-1
J: TRBJ2-5
length: 14
D: TRBD1
size: many
CDR3: CASSPGQNQETQYF
DNA: TGCGCCAGCAGCCCGGGACAGAATCAAGAGACCCAGTACTTC

V: TRBV4-2
J: TRBJ2-7
length: 15
D: .
size: .
CDR3: CASSRNSLTTYEQYF
DNA: TGTGCCAGCAGCCGAAATAGCCTGACTACTTACGAGCAGTACTTC

V: TRBV20-1
J: TRBJ1-5
length: 14
D: .
size: .
CDR3: CSAKGSIVNQPQHF
DNA: TGCAGTGCTAAAGGGAGTATCGTTAATCAGCCCCAGCATTTT

V: TRBV7-3
J: TRBJ2-1
length: 14
D: TRBD2
size: .
CDR3: CASSLGLAGKEQFF
DNA: TGTGCCAGCAGCTTGGGGCTAGCGGGAAAAGAGCAGTTCTTC

V: TRBV11-2
J: TRBJ2-7
length: 17
D: TRBD2
size: .
CDR3: CASSLITGGVPSYEQYF
DNA: TGTGCCAGCAGCCTCATAACGGGGGGAGTCCCCTCCTACGAGCAGTACTTC

V: TRBV9
J: TRBJ1-2
length: 15
D: .
size: .
CDR3: CASSVAQRGSYGYTF
DNA: TGTGCCAGCAGCGTAGCCCAGAGGGGGTCCTATGGCTACACCTTC

V: TRBV4-1
J: TRBJ2-7
length: 13
D: .
size: .
CDR3: CASGPGLSYEQYF
DNA: TGCGCCAGCGGACCCGGTTTGTCCTACGAGCAGTACTTC

V: TRBV5-6
J: TRBJ2-5
length: 16
D: .
size: few
CDR3: CASSHENWRDRETQYF
DNA: TGTGCCAGCAGTCACGAGAATTGGAGGGATCGGGAGACCCAGTACTTC

V: TRBV5-1
J: TRBJ1-6
length: 15
D: .
size: .
CDR3: CASSPTDYWGSPLHF
DNA: TGCGCCAGCAGCCCGACTGATTATTGGGGCTCACCCCTCCACTTT

V: TRBV20-1
J: TRBJ2-7
length: 14
D: .
size: few
CDR3: CSARDLDQSYEQYF
DNA: TGCAGTGCTAGAGATCTGGACCAATCCTACGAGCAGTACTTC

V: TRBV3-1
J: TRBJ2-3
length: 15
D: .
size: .
CDR3: CASSQISVSSDTQYF
DNA: TGTGCCAGCAGCCAGATAAGCGTGTCATCGGATACGCAGTATTTT

V: TRBV6-4
J: TRBJ2-2
length: 14
D: TRBD2
size: once
CDR3: CALEAGVGTGELFF
DNA: TGTGCCCTTGAAGCGGGAGTAGGAACCGGGGAGCTGTTTTTT

V: TRBV25-1
J: TRBJ2-7
length: 12
D: .
size: few
CDR3: CASSEYPGEQYF
DNA: TGTGCCAGCAGTGAATACCCCGGAGAGCAGTACTTC